These T cell receptor beta chains were read from a single sample in a study of T cell responses to AZD1222 COVID-19 vaccine. The table came from immunoSEQ multiplex PCR; TCRdb's copy has only in-frame clones and leaves some out. The repertoire holds 180,000 or so clones, with 85% to 95% as singletons. The starting material was peripheral blood, obtained 28 days after the second AZD1222 dose. The receptors derive from an adult who received the AZD1222 COVID-19 vaccine. Both conserved end residues are part of each CDR3. Fields, in order: CDR3 DNA, CDR3 protein, V gene, J gene, clone size, D gene. D genes are given only for firm matches. Some rows have no size entry. The others give once, few or many, or a class for an expanded clone.

TGTGCCAGCAGTCCGGGTGGGACTGAAGCTTTCTTT	CASSPGGTEAFF	TRBV12-3/TRBV12-4	TRBJ1-1	NA	NA
TGTGCCAGCAGCTTAGGGCAACCTGTCTACGAGCAGTACTTC	CASSLGQPVYEQYF	TRBV5-6	TRBJ2-7	NA	NA
TGTGCCTGGGGGATAGGGAACTATGGCTACACCTTC	CAWGIGNYGYTF	TRBV30	TRBJ1-2	NA	NA
TGTGCCAGCAGCATGACAGGGGGCGCGGCCGGGGAGCTGTTTTTT	CASSMTGGAAGELFF	TRBV7-6	TRBJ2-2	NA	TRBD1
TGTGCCAGCAGTGAGCAGGACAACTCCTACGAGCAGTACTTC	CASSEQDNSYEQYF	TRBV2	TRBJ2-7	NA	NA
TGTGCCAGCAGTTTTTTGGACAGAGCCAATCAGCCCCAGCATTTT	CASSFLDRANQPQHF	TRBV28	TRBJ1-5	NA	NA
TGTGCCAGCAGCTTAGGGAGAGGGCCCAATGAGCAGTTCTTC	CASSLGRGPNEQFF	TRBV7-7	TRBJ2-1	NA	NA
TGTGCCAGCAGCTTAGACGGGGTCCGGGAGACCCAGTACTTC	CASSLDGVRETQYF	TRBV7-2	TRBJ2-5	NA	NA
TGTGCCAGCAGCTTGGGTAGAAGACAGCTCACAGATACGCAGTATTTT	CASSLGRRQLTDTQYF	TRBV5-8	TRBJ2-3	NA	NA
TGTGCCAGCTCACCCTCGAGCGGGAGGGGAGATACGCAGTATTTT	CASSPSSGRGDTQYF	TRBV18	TRBJ2-3	NA	TRBD2
TGTGCCAGCAGCGTAGCCGGGTATGAGCAGTTCTTC	CASSVAGYEQFF	TRBV9	TRBJ2-1	NA	NA
TGTGCCAGCAGCCAGGTGACAGGCGGCGAGCAGTACTTC	CASSQVTGGEQYF	TRBV3-1/TRBV3-2	TRBJ2-7	NA	NA
TGTGCCAGTAGTAGCCCCGGGGAGCTGTTTTTT	CASSSPGELFF	TRBV19	TRBJ2-2	NA	NA
TGTGCCAGCAGCCCAAATGGGCTAGCGGGGGACCTACTAGCCAAAAACATTCAGTACTTC	CASSPNGLAGDLLAKNIQYF	TRBV9	TRBJ2-4	NA	TRBD2
TGCGCCAGCAGCCCTCATGCCTTTGGCGGGAGGGTTTCTGGGGCCAACGTCCTGACTTTC	CASSPHAFGGRVSGANVLTF	TRBV4-1	TRBJ2-6	NA	TRBD2
TGTGCCAGCAGTTCTCAAGGGGGCAATCAGCCCCAGCATTTT	CASSSQGGNQPQHF	TRBV7-9	TRBJ1-5	NA	NA
TGTGCCAGCAGCTTGGGGGGGCAGGGGAAAGGAAGCTACAATGAGCAGTTCTTC	CASSLGGQGKGSYNEQFF	TRBV5-4	TRBJ2-1	once	NA
TGTGCCTGGAGCCATTCCGGGGGGGGTCAGCCCCAGCATTTT	CAWSHSGGGQPQHF	TRBV30	TRBJ1-5	NA	NA
TGTGCCAGCAGCTCCCGACAGGGGGCGACGGCAGATACGCAGTATTTT	CASSSRQGATADTQYF	TRBV11-3	TRBJ2-3	once	TRBD1
TGTGCCAGCAGTCCTTCGACAGTTAACTATGGCTACACCTTC	CASSPSTVNYGYTF	TRBV2	TRBJ1-2	NA	NA
TGCGCCAGCAGCTTGGTCGGGGGCTCGAACACCGGGGAGCTGTTTTTT	CASSLVGGSNTGELFF	TRBV5-1	TRBJ2-2	NA	NA
TGCGCCAGCAGCCAAAGAGACAGGGGGGGCTATGGCTACACCTTC	CASSQRDRGGYGYTF	TRBV4-3	TRBJ1-2	NA	TRBD1
TGCGCCAGCAGCCCTAAACGGGGGGAAAACACTGAAGCTTTCTTT	CASSPKRGENTEAFF	TRBV5-1	TRBJ1-1	NA	NA
TGTGCCATCAGTGAGTCGACTCGGGGGGGTGAGACCCAGTACTTC	CAISESTRGGETQYF	TRBV10-3	TRBJ2-5	NA	TRBD2
TGCAGCGTTGAGCAGGGTTCGGCGGGCTACACCTTC	CSVEQGSAGYTF	TRBV29-1	TRBJ1-2	NA	NA
TGTGCCAGTAGTCCCCTCCCGGGGGCTGACGGGGAGCTGTTTTTT	CASSPLPGADGELFF	TRBV19	TRBJ2-2	NA	NA
TGTGCCAGCAGCCCCCTACAAGGCAATGAGCAGTTCTTC	CASSPLQGNEQFF	TRBV3-1/TRBV3-2	TRBJ2-1	NA	NA
TGTGCCAGCAGTTACCCCGGGACAGGGGTTCATCAGCCCCAGCATTTT	CASSYPGTGVHQPQHF	TRBV6-2/TRBV6-3	TRBJ1-5	NA	TRBD1
TGTGCCATCAGTGGGGACAGCAGTAATTCACCCCTCCACTTT	CAISGDSSNSPLHF	TRBV10-3	TRBJ1-6	NA	TRBD1
TGCGCCAGCAGCTTGGCAAAAGGAAGGGGGGGCTACACCGGGGAGCTGTTTTTT	CASSLAKGRGGYTGELFF	TRBV5-1	TRBJ2-2	NA	NA
TGCGCCAGCACCCAAAAGGGGGGTAGCTATGGCTACACCTTC	CASTQKGGSYGYTF	TRBV5-1	TRBJ1-2	NA	NA
TGCGCCAGCAGCCAAGCCCCCCAGGGGGACAATCAGCCCCAGCATTTT	CASSQAPQGDNQPQHF	TRBV4-1	TRBJ1-5	NA	TRBD1
TGTGCCAGCAGTTACCCCACCACCCGGGCGGGTCAGCCCCAGCATTTT	CASSYPTTRAGQPQHF	TRBV6-6	TRBJ1-5	NA	NA
TGTGCCAGCAGTTACTCGAGGGCAGAATTCTATGGCTACACCTTC	CASSYSRAEFYGYTF	TRBV6-5	TRBJ1-2	NA	NA
TGTGCCAGCAGCCTCCAGGGGGGAGACTACGAGCAGTACTTC	CASSLQGGDYEQYF	TRBV9	TRBJ2-7	NA	NA
TGTGCCAGCAGTTACGGCGGGTTCCGTCAGCCCCAGCATTTT	CASSYGGFRQPQHF	TRBV6-2/TRBV6-3	TRBJ1-5	NA	NA
TGTGCCAGCAGCTTCCCGACCGGGAGCCCCCTCGCAGATACGCAGTATTTT	CASSFPTGSPLADTQYF	TRBV11-2	TRBJ2-3	NA	NA
TGTGCCAGCAGCCGCGGAGGAGGGGAGAAATATGGCTACACCTTC	CASSRGGGEKYGYTF	TRBV7-2	TRBJ1-2	NA	NA
TGTGCCAGCAGCTCGAGGACAGGGACGGAGACCCAGTACTTC	CASSSRTGTETQYF	TRBV7-7	TRBJ2-5	NA	TRBD1
TGTGCCAGCAGCCCCAGACTAGCGGTCACAGATACGCAGTATTTT	CASSPRLAVTDTQYF	TRBV7-6	TRBJ2-3	NA	TRBD2
TGCGCCAGCAGCTTGGGACAGGGGATATCCTACGAGCAGTACTTC	CASSLGQGISYEQYF	TRBV5-1	TRBJ2-7	few	TRBD1
TGTGCCAGCTCAAAGGGACAGGGTAATTTTGATGGCTACACCTTC	CASSKGQGNFDGYTF	TRBV18	TRBJ1-2	NA	TRBD1
TGTGCCAGCTCGAACCAGGGTGGATCTTATGGCTACACCTTC	CASSNQGGSYGYTF	TRBV7-2	TRBJ1-2	NA	NA
TGTGCCAGCAGCCGTTATAACGCGGGTGGGCCGCGACAGAACACTGAAGCTTTCTTT	CASSRYNAGGPRQNTEAFF	TRBV7-3	TRBJ1-1	NA	NA
TGTGCCAGCAGCTTAGCGCTTCTAGCGGGGGTCACAGATACGCAGTATTTT	CASSLALLAGVTDTQYF	TRBV7-2	TRBJ2-3	NA	TRBD2
TGCAGCGCTGACTTGGCGGGAAGTAGCACAGATACGCAGTATTTT	CSADLAGSSTDTQYF	TRBV29-1	TRBJ2-3	NA	NA
TGTGCCAGCACGGCTGGCCAGGTGACCTACACCTTC	CASTAGQVTYTF	TRBV2	TRBJ1-2	NA	NA